This T cell receptor beta chain was found in a study of blood T cell repertoires in COVID-19. Study-wide context: Specimens from acute and convalescent COVID-19 originated in the United States, Italy and Spain.

Individuals aged roughly 18 to 95 years were recruited from around 22 US areas. Assay: immunoSEQ multiplex PCR; the TCRdb copy retains only in-frame clones and omits some. The sample includes more than 250,000 clones, 87% of them seen just once. This clone was detected once. Per the germline V gene, CDR1 is SGHNT and CDR2 is YYREEE (reference sequence). This CDR3 region has 13 residues. The V gene lost 0 bases and the J gene lost 1 base, with 4 bases spanning the gap. This rearrangement joins TRBV5-4 to TRBJ1-1; D not resolved. The TCR originated in a woman in her forties who had recovered from COVID-19. Sequenced sample: PBMCs or T cells enriched from blood (not recorded which). This CDR3 reads CASSLAKNTEAFF. In DNA form, the CDR3 reads TGTGCCAGCAGCTTGGCAAAGAACACTGAAGCTTTCTTT.